This entry is about one T cell receptor beta chain. Its antigen remains unidentified. No base quality information exists; no much larger clone differs at one position. The CDR3 regions of human TCRbeta chains were analyzed by immunosequencing. The source study handled its data this way. TCRs in the repertoires were compared against a reference library of SARS-CoV-2-specific TCRs that had been generated with the MIRA antigen-specificity platform. Breadth was defined as the fraction of unique TCRs that were SARS-CoV-2-associated, and depth was defined as the fraction of total T cells that were SARS-CoV-2-associated. Each spike-specific TCR was assigned to its reactive spike region and to a CD4 or CD8 class using the MIRA data. Log10-transformed breadth and depth values were compared by one-way ANOVA with Sidak's multiple comparisons tests. The table was pulled from immuneACCESS by TCRdb, which kept in-frame rearrangements only. Such tables lose some clones; where checked, under half of the loss comes from unresolved V genes, and the rest has no known cause. The D gene and trimming were derived from the DNA, and the V and J assignments and clone size from that table. Counted in this sample were 140,000 to 150,000 clones; under 95% of them appeared once. The ten top clones hold 5.2% of the sample.

This specimen comes from a study of T cell responses to AZD1222 COVID-19 vaccine (TCRdb year 2021). In terms of the full investigation: AZD1222 recipients whose second dose came at about 4 weeks and those whose second dose came at about 12 weeks were combined into one group, since spike-specific TCR depth and breadth did not differ between the two schedules. A total of about 250 trial participants underwent TCR sequencing, of whom some 200 had received two doses of AZD1222 and roughly 26 had received two doses of the MenACWY control vaccine. Enrollment into the trials was organized by age into subgroups of 18-55, 56-69 and 70-plus years, and those subgroups contained about 160, 30 and 59 TCR-sequenced participants, respectively. Here is what the overall study found, with its caveats: Participants were mostly white British, with more females than males. The authors suggested clonal diversity may have been underestimated. After two AZD1222 doses, spike-specific TCR breadth and depth were significantly higher than at day 0 and than in MenACWY recipients. The whole spike protein was spanned by vaccine-associated CD4 TCRs, and dominant responses were seen in regions 160-218 and 743-854. Conclusions about previously exposed vaccinees were limited because only five to seven AZD1222 recipients were SARS-CoV-2 seropositive at baseline. No day 14 peak-response samples were available, so repertoires were characterized only after the peak T cell response. In the small 56-69-year group, the increase in depth fell short of significance, most likely because of low power. Nearly half of unique spike-specific TCRs reportedly recognized epitopes outside regions mutated in the B.1.351 and B.1.1.7 variants.

This specimen's time point label, per the study, means: baseline before first vaccination. Vaccinee samples were obtained from the UK trials COV001 and COV002, which included a single-blind randomized controlled phase 2/3 trial of AZD1222 (ChAdOx1 nCoV-19) in healthy adults. For TCRbeta chain sequencing, PBMC samples from trial participants were taken at day 0 and at day 28 after the second dose. This clonotype was obtained from an adult in good health. The material sequenced was peripheral blood, taken on day 0 of AZD1222 vaccination.

The sequence in DNA is TGCAGCGTTGGGACAGGGAGAGGGGGCTACACCTTC. It is translated as CSVGTGRGGYTF. The chain couples TRBV29-1 to TRBJ1-2, and 8 junction bases match TRBD1. Here V drops 4 bases and J drops 8 bases, and the junction holds 6 bases not matched to any gene. The germline V gene yields SQVTM for CDR1 and ANQGSEA for CDR2. Including cysteine and phenylalanine, the CDR3 has 12 amino acids. Only the CDR3 portion is preserved as DNA: 36 bases, with reading frame beginning at the first base.